The rows below give T cell receptor beta chains drawn from one sample of a study of cytomegalovirus exposure and HLA in healthy donors. Some clones are missing from TCRdb's copy, which holds only in-frame ones; the method was immunoSEQ multiplex PCR. The sample includes fewer than 110,000 clones, about four fifths seen only once; the top ten take under 2%. Input material: PBMCs. These receptors were collected from a woman aged 35 to 49 in good health and CMV-seronegative. The CDR3 runs from the conserved cysteine through the conserved F or W. The D gene is left open where the match is weak. Part of the rows lack a size; the others show once, few, many or a class for expanded clones.

V gene,D gene,clone size,J gene,CDR3 DNA,CDR3 protein
TRBV10-3,NA,NA,TRBJ2-1,TGTGCCATCCGCGCGGACAGCATCTCCTACAATGAGCAGTTCTTC,CAIRADSISYNEQFF
TRBV19,NA,NA,TRBJ2-7,TGTGCCAGTAGTATCGTGCTATTTTACGAGCAGTACTTC,CASSIVLFYEQYF
TRBV7-9,NA,NA,TRBJ2-7,TGTGCCAGCAGCTTAGAGGGGACTGGCGAGCAGTACTTC,CASSLEGTGEQYF
TRBV27,NA,NA,TRBJ2-2,TGTGCCAGCAGTTTAGGAGCAGTTCCTACCGGGGAGCTGTTTTTT,CASSLGAVPTGELFF
TRBV15,TRBD2,NA,TRBJ2-5,TGTGCCACCAGCTTGGGACTAGCGGGAGGTCGGCCCAGGGGACAAGAGACCCAGTACTTC,CATSLGLAGGRPRGQETQYF
TRBV2,NA,NA,TRBJ2-7,TGTGCCAGCAGTGTGGGCTTCGACGAGCAGTACTTC,CASSVGFDEQYF
TRBV2,NA,NA,TRBJ2-4,TGTGCCAGCAGGGCCTCCAGGGAAAACATTCAGTACTTC,CASRASRENIQYF
TRBV14,TRBD1,once,TRBJ1-1,TGTGCCAGCAGCAGACTAAGACAGGGGGCGGCTTTCTTT,CASSRLRQGAAFF
TRBV6-1,NA,NA,TRBJ2-3,TGTGCCAGCAGTCCTTCCACAGATACGCAGTATTTT,CASSPSTDTQYF
TRBV29-1,TRBD1,once,TRBJ2-5,TGCAGCGTGTTTAGCGGGACAGGGGCACAAGAGACCCAGTACTTC,CSVFSGTGAQETQYF
TRBV9,TRBD1,NA,TRBJ2-3,TGTGCCAGCAGCGTAACAGGGGACAGGGAGTTAGATACGCAGTATTTT,CASSVTGDRELDTQYF
TRBV6-1,NA,NA,TRBJ1-2,TGTGCCAGCAGTGACGGGGGAGGGGTTGACTATGGCTACACCTTC,CASSDGGGVDYGYTF
TRBV6-1,TRBD1,NA,TRBJ2-5,TGTGCCAGCAGTGAACCAAAGACAGGGGGCGCGGAGACCCAGTACTTC,CASSEPKTGGAETQYF
TRBV5-6,NA,NA,TRBJ2-3,TGTGCCAGCAGCCCCGGAGGAAGCACAGATACGCAGTATTTT,CASSPGGSTDTQYF
TRBV19,TRBD1,NA,TRBJ2-3,TGTGCCAGCTCCGGGACAGGACACTTTAGCACAGATACGCAGTATTTT,CASSGTGHFSTDTQYF
TRBV27,TRBD1,few,TRBJ2-3,TGTGCCAGCAGTTTAACACTTACAGGGGGTGCAGATACGCAGTATTTT,CASSLTLTGGADTQYF
TRBV7-9,TRBD1,NA,TRBJ2-7,TGTTCCAGCGAGGGGGCTTACGAGCAGTACTTC,CSSEGAYEQYF
TRBV18,TRBD2,NA,TRBJ2-2,TGTGCCAGCGCCACTACCGGGACTATTAACACCGGGGAGCTGTTTTTT,CASATTGTINTGELFF
TRBV4-2,TRBD2,NA,TRBJ2-3,TGTGCCAGCAGCCAAGAGACGGCGGGGGGGCCCACAGATACGCAGTATTTT,CASSQETAGGPTDTQYF
TRBV7-9,TRBD2,NA,TRBJ2-1,TGTGCCAGCAGCTTAATCCGGGAGGGTCACAATGAGCAGTTCTTC,CASSLIREGHNEQFF
TRBV7-9,TRBD1,once,TRBJ2-3,TGTGCCAGCAGCTCCGGGGGACAGGGAGTTAATACGCAGTATTTT,CASSSGGQGVNTQYF
TRBV7-6,NA,few,TRBJ2-7,TGTGCCAGCAGCTTAGTTTCGGGGAATAGCTACGAGCAGTACTTC,CASSLVSGNSYEQYF
TRBV5-1,TRBD1,NA,TRBJ2-7,TGCGCCAGCAGCTGGACCGGGACAGGGTATGACGAGCAGTACTTC,CASSWTGTGYDEQYF
TRBV5-1,TRBD2,NA,TRBJ2-2,TGCGCCAGCAGCTTGGAGACTAGCGTTACCGGGGAGCTGTTTTTT,CASSLETSVTGELFF
TRBV6-6,NA,NA,TRBJ2-7,TGTGCCAGCAGTTACTCGGGGACTCTCTCCTACGAGCAGTACTTC,CASSYSGTLSYEQYF
TRBV21-1,NA,NA,TRBJ2-7,TGTGCCAGCAGGGGCGGACGGGGGTACTACGAGCAGTACTTC,CASRGGRGYYEQYF
TRBV7-9,TRBD2,NA,TRBJ2-3,TGTGCCAGCAGCCCAGAAGGGGGGACTAGCGGGAGTTCAGATACGCAGTATTTT,CASSPEGGTSGSSDTQYF
TRBV19,TRBD1,NA,TRBJ2-4,TGTGCCAGTAGGTCCCCCGCACCCGGACAGGGAGAGGTCAAAAACATTCAGTACTTC,CASRSPAPGQGEVKNIQYF
TRBV11-2,NA,NA,TRBJ2-2,TGTGCCAGCAGCAACGTTCCTTACGGGGACGTCGGGGGGCTGTTTTTT,CASSNVPYGDVGGLFF
TRBV10-3,TRBD2,NA,TRBJ2-7,TGTGCCATCAGTGGGGGGGGGAACCTCTACGAGCAGTACTTC,CAISGGGNLYEQYF
TRBV2,TRBD2,NA,TRBJ2-7,TGTGCCAGCAGTGAGCCCGACTTAGCGGGAGTGGACGAGCAGTACTTC,CASSEPDLAGVDEQYF
TRBV19,NA,few,TRBJ1-2,TGTGCCAGTAGTATTCTATCGGACTCCTATGGCTACACCTTC,CASSILSDSYGYTF
TRBV10-3,NA,NA,TRBJ1-4,TGTGCCATCAGTGAGACCAGGGCGCCTAATGAAAAACTGTTTTTT,CAISETRAPNEKLFF
TRBV19,TRBD1,NA,TRBJ1-3,TGTGCCAAACACAGGGGGCGTTCAGCTGGAAACACCATATATTTT,CAKHRGRSAGNTIYF
TRBV5-7,TRBD1,NA,TRBJ2-7,TGTGCCAGCAGCAACCTTAGGGGGCTCCTACCCTACGAGCAGTACTTC,CASSNLRGLLPYEQYF
TRBV2,TRBD2,NA,TRBJ2-3,TGTGCCAGCAGTGAACGTCAACTAGCGGGAGGAGGGACAGATACGCAGTATTTT,CASSERQLAGGGTDTQYF
TRBV7-9,NA,NA,TRBJ2-6,TGTGCCAGCAGCTCATTTCAGGGTTCTGGGGCCAACGTCCTGACTTTC,CASSSFQGSGANVLTF
TRBV4-2,NA,NA,TRBJ2-7,TGTGCCAGCAGCCAAGATGACTCTTTCTACGAGCAGTACTTC,CASSQDDSFYEQYF
TRBV19,TRBD2,NA,TRBJ2-1,TGTGCCAGTAGAACTAGCGGGGGTGGGTCCTACAATGAGCAGTTCTTC,CASRTSGGGSYNEQFF
TRBV28,NA,NA,TRBJ2-3,TGTGCCAGCAGTTTAGCGGGCCCCACAGATACGCAGTATTTT,CASSLAGPTDTQYF
TRBV21-1,NA,NA,TRBJ2-1,TGTGCCAGCAACCGGTACAATGAGCAGTTCTTC,CASNRYNEQFF
TRBV23-1,TRBD2,NA,TRBJ2-1,TGCGCCAGCAGTCAGCCACTAGCGGGAGGACGTCGTGAGCAGTTCTTC,CASSQPLAGGRREQFF
TRBV6-1,TRBD2,NA,TRBJ2-7,TGTGCCAGCAGGACGGGGGGTCCGTACGAGCAGTACTTC,CASRTGGPYEQYF
TRBV5-1,NA,NA,TRBJ1-5,TGCGCCAGCAGCCTACATCGAAGACAGAAGCCTAGCAATCAGCCCCAGCATTTT,CASSLHRRQKPSNQPQHF
TRBV2,TRBD1,NA,TRBJ2-2,TGTGCCAGCAGGGAGGGACAGGGTGGCACCGGGGAGCTGTTTTTT,CASREGQGGTGELFF
TRBV11-2,NA,once,TRBJ1-2,TGTGCCAGCACCCAAGACAGACTTTTCTATGGCTACACCTTC,CASTQDRLFYGYTF
TRBV7-6,TRBD1,NA,TRBJ2-7,TGTGCCAGCAGCCCTGACGGGACAGGGGCTCGCGAGCAGTACTTC,CASSPDGTGAREQYF
TRBV14,NA,NA,TRBJ1-2,TGTGCCAGCAGCCAAGTTCAGGGTGTGGGCTACACCTTC,CASSQVQGVGYTF
TRBV6-6,TRBD2,medium-sized,TRBJ2-1,TGTGCCAGCAGTTATCGACTAGCGGGCTACAATGAGCAGTTCTTC,CASSYRLAGYNEQFF
TRBV19,NA,few,TRBJ1-5,TGTGCCAGTAGTATCCCGGAGAGCAATCAGCCCCAGCATTTT,CASSIPESNQPQHF
TRBV5-5,NA,NA,TRBJ2-1,TGTGCCAGCTCGTGGCCCTCCTACAATGAGCAGTTCTTC,CASSWPSYNEQFF